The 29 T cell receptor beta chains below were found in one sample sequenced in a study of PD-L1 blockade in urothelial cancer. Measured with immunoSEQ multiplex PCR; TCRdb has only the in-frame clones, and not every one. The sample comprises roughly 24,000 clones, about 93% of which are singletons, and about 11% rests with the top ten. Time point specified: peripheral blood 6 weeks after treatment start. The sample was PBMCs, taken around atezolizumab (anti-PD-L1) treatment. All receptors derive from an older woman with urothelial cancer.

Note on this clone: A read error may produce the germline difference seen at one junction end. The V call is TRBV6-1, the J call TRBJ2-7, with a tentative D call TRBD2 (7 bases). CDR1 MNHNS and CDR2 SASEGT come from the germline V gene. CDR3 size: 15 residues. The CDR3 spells CASREGGGVFYEQYF. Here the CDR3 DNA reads TGTGCCAGCAGGGAAGGGGGAGGGGTGTTCTACGAGCAGTACTTC.

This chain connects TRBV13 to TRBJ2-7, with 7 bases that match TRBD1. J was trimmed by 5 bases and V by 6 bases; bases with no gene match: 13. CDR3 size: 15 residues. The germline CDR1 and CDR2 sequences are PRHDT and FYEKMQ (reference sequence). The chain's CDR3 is CASSLTGEIPNEQYF. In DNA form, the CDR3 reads TGTGCCAGCAGTTTAACAGGGGAGATCCCTAACGAGCAGTACTTC. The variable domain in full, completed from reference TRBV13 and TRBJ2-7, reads AAGVIQSPRHLIKEKRETATLKCYPIPRHDTVYWYQQGPGQDPQFLISFYEKMQSDKGSIPDRFSAQQFSDYHSELNMSSLELGDSALYFCASSLTGEIPNEQYFGPGTRLTVT.

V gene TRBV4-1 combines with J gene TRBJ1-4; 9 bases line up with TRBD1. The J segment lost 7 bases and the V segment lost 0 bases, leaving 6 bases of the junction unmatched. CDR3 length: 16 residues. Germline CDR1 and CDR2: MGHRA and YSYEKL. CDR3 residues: CASSQDGTGLSEKLFF. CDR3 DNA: TGCGCCAGCAGCCAAGATGGGACAGGGTTAAGTGAAAAACTGTTTTTT.

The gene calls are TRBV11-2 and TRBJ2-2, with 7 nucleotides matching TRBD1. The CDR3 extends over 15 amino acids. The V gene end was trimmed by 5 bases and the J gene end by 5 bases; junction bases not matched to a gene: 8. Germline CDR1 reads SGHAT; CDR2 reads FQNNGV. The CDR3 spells CASSNHGTVTGELFF. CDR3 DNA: TGTGCCAGCAGCAATCATGGGACAGTGACCGGGGAGCTGTTTTTT.

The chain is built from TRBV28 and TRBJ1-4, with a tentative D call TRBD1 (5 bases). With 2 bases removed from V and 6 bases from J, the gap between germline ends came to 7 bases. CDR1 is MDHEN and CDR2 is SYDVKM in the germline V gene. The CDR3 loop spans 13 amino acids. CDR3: CASSLGRDEKLFF. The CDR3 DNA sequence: TGTGCCAGCAGTTTAGGCAGGGATGAAAAACTGTTTTTT.

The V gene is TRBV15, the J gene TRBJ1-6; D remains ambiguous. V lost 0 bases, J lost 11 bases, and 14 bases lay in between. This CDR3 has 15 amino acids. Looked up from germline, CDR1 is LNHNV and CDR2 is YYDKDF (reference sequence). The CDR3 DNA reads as TGTGCCACCAGCAGAGATAGATTGATTACGACACCCCTCCACTTT. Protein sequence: CATSRDRLITTPLHF.

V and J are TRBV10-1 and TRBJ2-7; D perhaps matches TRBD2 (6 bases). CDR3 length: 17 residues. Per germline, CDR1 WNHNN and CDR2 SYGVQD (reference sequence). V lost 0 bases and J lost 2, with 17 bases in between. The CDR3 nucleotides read TGCGCCAGCAGTGAGTCGATCACCTACGCGGGACCCTACGAGCAGTACTTC. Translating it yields CASSESITYAGPYEQYF.

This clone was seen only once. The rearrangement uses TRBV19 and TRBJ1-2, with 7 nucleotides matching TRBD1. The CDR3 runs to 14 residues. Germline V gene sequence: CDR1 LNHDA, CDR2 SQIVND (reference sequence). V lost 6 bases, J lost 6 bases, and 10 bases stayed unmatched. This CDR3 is CASSSGQARDGYTF. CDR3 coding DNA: TGTGCCAGTAGCTCCGGACAGGCTAGGGATGGCTACACCTTC. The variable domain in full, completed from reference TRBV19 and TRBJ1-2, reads DGGITQSPKYLFRKEGQNVTLSCEQNLNHDAMYWYRQDPGQGLRLIYYSQIVNDFQKGDIAEGYSVSREKKESFPLTVTSAQKNPTAFYLCASSSGQARDGYTFGSGTRLTVV.

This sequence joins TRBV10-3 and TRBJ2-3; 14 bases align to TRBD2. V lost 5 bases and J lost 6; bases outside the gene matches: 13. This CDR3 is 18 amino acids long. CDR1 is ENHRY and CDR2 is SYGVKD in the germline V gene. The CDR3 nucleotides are TGTGCCATCAGTCACTTCTCCGGGACTAGCGGGAGATTGGATACGCAGTATTTT. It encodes CAISHFSGTSGRLDTQYF.

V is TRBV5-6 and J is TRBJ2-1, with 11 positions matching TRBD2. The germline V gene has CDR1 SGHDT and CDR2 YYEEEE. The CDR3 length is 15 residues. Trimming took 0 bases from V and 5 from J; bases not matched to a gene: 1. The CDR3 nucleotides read TGTGCCAGCAGCTTGGAACTAGCGGGAGACAATGAGCAGTTCTTC. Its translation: CASSLELAGDNEQFF.

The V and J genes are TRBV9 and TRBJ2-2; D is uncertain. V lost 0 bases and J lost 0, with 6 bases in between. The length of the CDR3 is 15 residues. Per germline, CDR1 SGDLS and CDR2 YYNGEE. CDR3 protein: CASSVGRANTGELFF. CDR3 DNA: TGTGCCAGCAGCGTAGGCCGAGCGAACACCGGGGAGCTGTTTTTT.

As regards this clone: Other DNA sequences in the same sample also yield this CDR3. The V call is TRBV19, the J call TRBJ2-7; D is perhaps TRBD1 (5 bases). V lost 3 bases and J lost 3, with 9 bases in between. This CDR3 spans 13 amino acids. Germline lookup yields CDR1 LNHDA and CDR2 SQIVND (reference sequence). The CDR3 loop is CASSIGQGYEQYF. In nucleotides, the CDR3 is TGTGCCAGTAGTATCGGCCAGGGCTACGAGCAGTACTTC. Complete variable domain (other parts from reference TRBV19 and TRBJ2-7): DGGITQSPKYLFRKEGQNVTLSCEQNLNHDAMYWYRQDPGQGLRLIYYSQIVNDFQKGDIAEGYSVSREKKESFPLTVTSAQKNPTAFYLCASSIGQGYEQYFGPGTRLTVT.

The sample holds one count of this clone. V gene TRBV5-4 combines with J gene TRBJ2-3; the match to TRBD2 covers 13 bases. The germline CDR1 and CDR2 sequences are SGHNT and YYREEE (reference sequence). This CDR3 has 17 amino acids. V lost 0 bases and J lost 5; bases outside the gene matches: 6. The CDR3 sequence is CASSLGGTSGKVDTQYF. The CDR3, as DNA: TGTGCCAGCAGCTTGGGAGGGACTAGCGGGAAAGTAGATACGCAGTATTTT.

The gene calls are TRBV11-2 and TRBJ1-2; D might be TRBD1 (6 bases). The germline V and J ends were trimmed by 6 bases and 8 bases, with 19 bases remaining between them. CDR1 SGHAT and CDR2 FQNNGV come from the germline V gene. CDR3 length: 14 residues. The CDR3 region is CASSPEHRAMGYTF. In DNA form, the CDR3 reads TGTGCCAGCAGTCCAGAGCACAGGGCGATGGGCTACACCTTC. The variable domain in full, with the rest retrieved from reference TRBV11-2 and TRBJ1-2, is EAGVAQSPRYKIIEKRQSVAFWCNPISGHATLYWYQQILGQGPKLLIQFQNNGVVDDSQLPKDRFSAERLKGVDSTLKIQPAKLEDSAVYLCASSPEHRAMGYTFGSGTRLTVV.

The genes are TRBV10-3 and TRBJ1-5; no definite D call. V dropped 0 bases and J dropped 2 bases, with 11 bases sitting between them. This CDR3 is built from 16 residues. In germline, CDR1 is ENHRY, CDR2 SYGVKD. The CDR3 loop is CAISESPRRGNQPQHF. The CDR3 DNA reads TGTGCCATCAGTGAGTCGCCCCGGAGGGGCAATCAGCCCCAGCATTTT.

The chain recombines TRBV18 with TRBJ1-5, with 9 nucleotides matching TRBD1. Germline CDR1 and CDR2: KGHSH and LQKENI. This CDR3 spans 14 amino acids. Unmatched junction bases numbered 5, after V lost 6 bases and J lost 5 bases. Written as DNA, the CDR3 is TGTGCCAGCTCGACAGGGGGAGGAGATCAGCCCCAGCATTTT. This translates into CASSTGGGDQPQHF.

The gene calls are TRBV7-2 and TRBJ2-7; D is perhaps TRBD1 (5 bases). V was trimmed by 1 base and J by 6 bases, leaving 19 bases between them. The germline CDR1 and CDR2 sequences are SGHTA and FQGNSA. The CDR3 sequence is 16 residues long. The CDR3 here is CASSLVWGPTKTEQYF. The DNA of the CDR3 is TGTGCCAGCAGCTTAGTTTGGGGCCCTACCAAGACCGAGCAGTACTTC.

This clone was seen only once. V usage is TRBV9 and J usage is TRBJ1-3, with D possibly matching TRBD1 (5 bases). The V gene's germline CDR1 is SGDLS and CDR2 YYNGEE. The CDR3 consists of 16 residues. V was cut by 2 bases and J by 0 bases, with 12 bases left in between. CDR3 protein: CASSVGQGGSGNTIYF. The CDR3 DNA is TGTGCCAGCAGCGTCGGTCAGGGAGGCTCTGGAAACACCATATATTTT.

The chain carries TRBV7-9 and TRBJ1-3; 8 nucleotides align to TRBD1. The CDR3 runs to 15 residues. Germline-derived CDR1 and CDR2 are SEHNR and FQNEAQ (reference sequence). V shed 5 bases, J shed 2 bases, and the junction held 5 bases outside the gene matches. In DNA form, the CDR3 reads TGTGCCAGCAGCATCTCACAGGGGGCTGGAAACACCATATATTTT. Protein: CASSISQGAGNTIYF.

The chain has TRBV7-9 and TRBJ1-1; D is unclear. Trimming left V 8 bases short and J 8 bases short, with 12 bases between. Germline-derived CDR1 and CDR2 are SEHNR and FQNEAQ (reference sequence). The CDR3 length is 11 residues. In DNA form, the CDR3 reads TGTGCCAGCTCCCGACAAGTGGAAGCTTTCTTT. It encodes CASSRQVEAFF.

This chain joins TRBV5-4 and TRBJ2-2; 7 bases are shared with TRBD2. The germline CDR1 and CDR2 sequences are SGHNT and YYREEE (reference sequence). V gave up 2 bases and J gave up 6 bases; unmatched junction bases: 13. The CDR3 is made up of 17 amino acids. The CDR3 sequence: CASSFPGGGFDPGELFF. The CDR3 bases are TGTGCCAGCAGCTTTCCAGGCGGGGGATTCGACCCCGGGGAGCTGTTTTTT.

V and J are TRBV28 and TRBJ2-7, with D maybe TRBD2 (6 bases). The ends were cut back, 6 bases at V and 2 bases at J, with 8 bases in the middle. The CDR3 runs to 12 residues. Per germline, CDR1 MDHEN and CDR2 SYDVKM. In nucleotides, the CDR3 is TGTGCCAGCAGCAGGACTACCTACGAGCAGTACTTC. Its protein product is CASSRTTYEQYF.

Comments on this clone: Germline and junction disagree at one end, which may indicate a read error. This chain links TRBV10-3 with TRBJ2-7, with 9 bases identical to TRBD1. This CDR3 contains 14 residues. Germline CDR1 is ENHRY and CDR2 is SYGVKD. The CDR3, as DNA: TGTACCATCAGTGGGACAGGGTCAACCTACGAGCAGTACTTC. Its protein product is CTISGTGSTYEQYF.

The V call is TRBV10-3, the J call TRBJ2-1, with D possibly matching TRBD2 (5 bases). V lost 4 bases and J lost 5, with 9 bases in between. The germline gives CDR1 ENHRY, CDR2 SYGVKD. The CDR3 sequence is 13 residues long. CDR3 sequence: CAISVGLDNEQFF. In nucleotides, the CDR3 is TGTGCCATCAGTGTCGGACTTGACAATGAGCAGTTCTTC.

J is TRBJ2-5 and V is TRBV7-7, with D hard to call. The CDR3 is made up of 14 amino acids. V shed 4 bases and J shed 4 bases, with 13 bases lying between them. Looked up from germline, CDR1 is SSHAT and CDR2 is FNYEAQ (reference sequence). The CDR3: CASSSHDTLETQYF. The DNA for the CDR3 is TGTGCCAGCAGCTCACACGACACCCTAGAGACCCAGTACTTC.

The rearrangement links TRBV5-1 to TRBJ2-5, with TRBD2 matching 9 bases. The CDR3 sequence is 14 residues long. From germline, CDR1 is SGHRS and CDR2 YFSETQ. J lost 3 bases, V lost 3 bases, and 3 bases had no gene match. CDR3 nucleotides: TGCGCCAGCAGCTCCATAGCGGGAGAAGAGACCCAGTACTTC. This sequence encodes CASSSIAGEETQYF.

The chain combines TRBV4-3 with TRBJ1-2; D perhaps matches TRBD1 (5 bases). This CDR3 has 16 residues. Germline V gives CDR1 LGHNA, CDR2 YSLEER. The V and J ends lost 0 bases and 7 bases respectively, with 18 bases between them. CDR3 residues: CASSQDNRGGVIGYTF. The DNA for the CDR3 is TGCGCCAGCAGCCAAGATAACCGGGGGGGGGTTATTGGCTACACCTTC.

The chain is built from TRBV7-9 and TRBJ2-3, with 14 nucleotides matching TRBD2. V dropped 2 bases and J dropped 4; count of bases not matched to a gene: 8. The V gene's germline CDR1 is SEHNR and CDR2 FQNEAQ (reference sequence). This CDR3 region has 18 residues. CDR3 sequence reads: CASSLRRLAGGRSDTQYF. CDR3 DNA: TGTGCCAGCAGCTTACGCCGACTAGCGGGGGGGCGTTCAGATACGCAGTATTTT.

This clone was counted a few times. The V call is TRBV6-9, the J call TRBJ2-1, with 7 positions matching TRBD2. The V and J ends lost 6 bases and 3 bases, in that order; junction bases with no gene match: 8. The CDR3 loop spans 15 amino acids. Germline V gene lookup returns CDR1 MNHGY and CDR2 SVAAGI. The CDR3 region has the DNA TGTGCCAGCAGAGCCCCGGGACTAAGCTACAATGAGCAGTTCTTC. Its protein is CASRAPGLSYNEQFF.